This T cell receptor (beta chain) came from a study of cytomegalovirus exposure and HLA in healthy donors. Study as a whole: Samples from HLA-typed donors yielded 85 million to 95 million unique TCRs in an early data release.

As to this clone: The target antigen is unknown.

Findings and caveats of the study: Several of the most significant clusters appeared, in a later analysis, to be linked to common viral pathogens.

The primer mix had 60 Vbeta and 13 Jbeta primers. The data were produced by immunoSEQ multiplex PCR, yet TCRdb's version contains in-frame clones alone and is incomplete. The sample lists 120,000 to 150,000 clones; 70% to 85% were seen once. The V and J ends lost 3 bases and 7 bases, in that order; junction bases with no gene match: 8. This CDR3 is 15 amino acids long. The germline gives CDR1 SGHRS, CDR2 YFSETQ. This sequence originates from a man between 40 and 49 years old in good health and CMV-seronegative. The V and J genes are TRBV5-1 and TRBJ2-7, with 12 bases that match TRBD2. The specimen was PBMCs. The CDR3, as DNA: TGCGCCAGCAGCTCGACTAGCGGGAGATTACATGAGCAGTACTTC. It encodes CASSSTSGRLHEQYF.